Below are 6 T cell receptor beta chains sequenced from a single sample in a study of radiation and T cells in renal cell carcinoma. Time point indicated: blood 2 weeks post-SBRT. The treatment: 15 Gy SBRT to primary tumor, nephrectomy 4 weeks later. The repertoire was sequenced with immunoSEQ multiplex PCR; TCRdb's copy has only in-frame clones and lacks some. The data show about 130,000 clones, with around four fifths seen just once and 1.9% held by the top ten. The starting material was blood, obtained from a patient whose treatment included radiotherapy and nephrectomy. Source of these receptors: a woman in her sixties with renal cell carcinoma.

The rearrangement uses TRBV6-6 and TRBJ1-5; 9 positions agree with TRBD1. J lost 3 bases, V lost 7 bases, and 7 bases had no gene match. Germline CDR1 reads MNHNY; CDR2 reads SVGAGI (reference sequence). There are 15 residues in the CDR3. The CDR3: CASTLRTGDNQPQHF. The CDR3 coding sequence is TGTGCCAGCACGTTAAGGACAGGGGACAATCAGCCCCAGCATTTT.

The chain couples TRBV9 to TRBJ2-2; 9 positions agree with TRBD2. J was trimmed by 6 bases and V by 3 bases; bases with no gene match: 9. Germline loops: CDR1 SGDLS, CDR2 YYNGEE. CDR3 length: 16 residues. The chain's CDR3 is CASSAPGLAIPGELFF. CDR3 coding DNA: TGTGCCAGCAGCGCACCGGGACTAGCTATCCCCGGGGAGCTGTTTTTT.

This rearrangement joins TRBV6-6 to TRBJ1-5; D is possibly TRBD1 (6 bases). CDR1 and CDR2 from the germline V gene are MNHNY and SVGAGI (reference sequence). The CDR3 runs 15 residues. V was cut by 5 bases and J by 0 bases, with 11 bases left in between. CDR3 coding DNA: TGTGCCAGCAGTGGGGCAGGGGTTAGCAATCAGCCCCAGCATTTT. It encodes CASSGAGVSNQPQHF.

The gene calls are TRBV9 and TRBJ2-2; TRBD1 agrees at 7 bases. The ends lost 1 base at V and 3 bases at J; junction bases unmatched: 6. The CDR3 has 16 residues. Germline V lookup: CDR1 SGDLS, CDR2 YYNGEE. CDR3 sequence reads: CASSVIGTAYTGELFF. The CDR3 coding sequence is TGTGCCAGCAGCGTAATCGGGACAGCTTACACCGGGGAGCTGTTTTTT. The entire variable domain, with the rest obtained from reference TRBV9 and TRBJ2-2, is as follows: DSGVTQTPKHLITATGQRVTLRCSPRSGDLSVYWYQQSLDQGLQFLIQYYNGEERAKGNILERFSAQQFPDLHSELNLSSLELGDSALYFCASSVIGTAYTGELFFGEGSRLTVL.

This sequence joins TRBV7-2 and TRBJ1-6; 8 bases align to TRBD1. Germline CDR1 SGHTA, CDR2 FQGNSA. The CDR3 extends over 16 amino acids. V shed 5 bases, J shed 8 bases, and the junction held 11 bases outside the gene matches. The CDR3 region has the DNA TGTGCCAGCAGCACCCGGACAGGGTTCTTGGATTCACCCCTCCACTTT. It yields the protein CASSTRTGFLDSPLHF.

This clone was seen a handful of times. J is TRBJ1-5 and V is TRBV4-1; D uncertain. Looked up from germline, CDR1 is MGHRA and CDR2 is YSYEKL. CDR3 size: 15 residues. The V end lost 1 base, the J end lost 3 bases, and 10 bases lay between the germline ends. In DNA form, the CDR3 reads TGCGCCAGCAGCCAAGGTGGTATGCACAATCAGCCCCAGCATTTT. Translated: CASSQGGMHNQPQHF.